The sequence of this T cell receptor (beta chain) was determined in a study of OX40 agonist ivuxolimab in advanced cancers. Study summary: At under 85% male, the cohort had a mean age of around 56 years, ranging from 23 to 79. Earlier anti-PD-1, anti-PD-L1 or anti-CTLA-4 therapy was permitted; around 40% had received some. Overall study findings and caveats: In the 0.1 to 3.0 mg/kg range, CD4+ and CD8+ blood T cells had expanded clonally by week 6. More expanded clones were found, on average, in CD8+ than in CD4+ T cells.

Details on this clone: The antigen remains unidentified.

The CDR3 loop spans 18 amino acids. CDR1 and CDR2 from the germline V gene are LNHNV and YYDKDF (reference sequence). V was cut by 0 bases and J by 4 bases, with 18 bases left in between. The method was immunoSEQ multiplex PCR; TCRdb's version includes in-frame clones alone and lacks a portion of them. The sample shows about 58,000 clones, 85% to 90% of them seen only once. The chain carries TRBV15 and TRBJ2-2; D unresolved. The sequence was collected from an adult with an advanced solid tumor such as melanoma, head and neck, liver or kidney cancer. The specimen was CD4+ or CD8+ T cells sorted from blood, collected in a trial of the OX40 agonist ivuxolimab. CDR3 loop: CATSRDDLNLLGTGELFF. CDR3 in DNA: TGTGCCACCAGCAGAGATGATCTTAATTTGCTCGGCACCGGGGAGCTGTTTTTT.